This TCR beta chain stems from a study of CD8 T cells in Susac syndrome. The trim removed 1 base at V and 4 bases at J, leaving 12 bases unmatched. Germline V CDR1 and CDR2: SEHNR, FQNEAQ (reference sequence). The CDR3 has 18 amino acids. After extraction with the RNeasy kit, about 0.45 to 1 ug of the RNA was reverse transcribed using random hexamers. The authors amplified TCR beta CDR3 across 54 Vbeta and 13 Jbeta using immunoSEQ multiplex PCR. TCRdb independently ran MiXCR on the immunoSEQ multiplex PCR reads; one entry per CDR3 protein. The table includes around 190,000 distinct CDR3 sequences, about 93% detected once. The sequenced target, TCR beta, came from blood CD8+ and CD4+ T cells. The healthy controls were matched to patients by age and sex.

The rearrangement links TRBV7-9 to TRBJ1-2; 10 nucleotides align to TRBD1. This sequence was found in a human donor in good health. The sequenced sample consisted of CD4+ T cells from PBMCs. For the CDR3, the DNA is TGTGCCAGCAGCTTAGGCGGGACAGGGGCCGCCCGGGGCTATGGCTACACCTTC. Its protein product is CASSLGGTGAARGYGYTF.